Shown below are 32 T cell receptor beta chains from a single sample sequenced in a study of cytomegalovirus exposure and HLA in healthy donors. The PCR was carried out with 60 Vbeta primers and 13 Jbeta primers. Only in-frame clones appear in the TCRdb table, and some are missing; sequencing was by immunoSEQ multiplex PCR. The repertoire holds under 200,000 clones, with 60% to 85% as singletons. Source material: PBMCs. These receptor sequences come from a man in his fifties in good health and CMV-seropositive.

The chain joins TRBV13 to TRBJ2-2, with no clear D. Trimming left V 1 base short and J 4 bases short, with 16 bases between. Germline V lookup: CDR1 PRHDT, CDR2 FYEKMQ (reference sequence). The CDR3 contains 17 residues. CDR3: CASSLAILSPGTGELFF. The CDR3 bases are TGTGCCAGCAGCTTAGCCATCCTTAGCCCGGGCACCGGGGAGCTGTTTTTT. Based on the CDR3 plus reference TRBV13 and TRBJ2-2, the full variable domain is AAGVIQSPRHLIKEKRETATLKCYPIPRHDTVYWYQQGPGQDPQFLISFYEKMQSDKGSIPDRFSAQQFSDYHSELNMSSLELGDSALYFCASSLAILSPGTGELFFGEGSRLTVL.

The chain employs TRBV5-5 and TRBJ1-1; 10 bases are shared with TRBD1. After removal of 4 bases from V and 4 bases from J, the junction contained 7 bases not matched to a gene. CDR3 length: 15 amino acids. In germline, CDR1 is SGHKS, CDR2 YYEKEE (reference sequence). The DNA for the CDR3 is TGTGCCAGCAGCCCGCGACAGGGGGCGGTCACTGAAGCTTTCTTT. Encoded protein: CASSPRQGAVTEAFF.

In regard to this clone: Other DNA sequences of this sample code for an identical CDR3. The CDR3 DNA reads as TGTGCCAGCAGTGAAAAGACAGGGACTGGAAACACCATATATTTT. Protein product: CASSEKTGTGNTIYF. The rearrangement uses TRBV25-1 and TRBJ1-3; 7 bases match TRBD1. The germline gives CDR1 MGHDK, CDR2 SYGVNS. This CDR3 has 15 residues. V dropped 2 bases and J dropped 2; count of bases not matched to a gene: 3.

Only a few counts were recorded for this clone. The V gene is TRBV9, the J gene TRBJ1-6; D remains unclear. The CDR3 loop spans 15 amino acids. The V and J ends lost 4 bases and 2 bases respectively, with 10 bases between them. Germline CDR1 SGDLS, CDR2 YYNGEE. The CDR3 region is CASSPSQPYNSPLHF. In nucleotides, the CDR3 is TGTGCCAGCAGCCCTAGCCAGCCCTATAATTCACCCCTCCACTTT.

This clone occurred a few times. The V call is TRBV7-2, the J call TRBJ1-6; D may be TRBD1 (5 bases). The germline CDR1 and CDR2 sequences are SGHTA and FQGNSA. This CDR3 is built from 15 residues. Trimming shortened V by 1 base and J by 8 bases, and 12 bases separated the two germline ends. Written as DNA, the CDR3 is TGTGCCAGCAGCTTAGTAGTGGGCAGGGATTCACCCCTCCACTTT. Protein: CASSLVVGRDSPLHF.

This clone occurred a few times. The chain uses TRBV7-9 and TRBJ1-4; the D is unclear. V shed 8 bases and J shed 6 bases, with 10 bases lying between them. This CDR3 has 12 amino acids. Germline-derived CDR1 and CDR2 are SEHNR and FQNEAQ (reference sequence). CDR3 loop: CASRQVDEKLFF. CDR3 nucleotides: TGTGCCAGCCGGCAGGTAGATGAAAAACTGTTTTTT.

The chain has TRBV6-6 and TRBJ1-4; 9 nucleotides line up with TRBD1. Germline V CDR1 and CDR2: MNHNY, SVGAGI (reference sequence). The CDR3 sequence is 13 residues long. J lost 3 bases, V lost 7 bases, and 0 bases had no gene match. The CDR3 nucleotides are TGTGCCAGCAACAGGGGGCCTAATGAAAAACTGTTTTTT. It codes for CASNRGPNEKLFF.

The chain combines TRBV5-4 with TRBJ2-7, with D tentatively TRBD1 (6 bases). The V gene's germline CDR1 is SGHNT and CDR2 YYREEE (reference sequence). The CDR3 contains 15 residues. V lost 0 bases to trimming and J lost 6 bases, with 16 bases between them. The CDR3: CASSLAGQTFGEQYF. CDR3 DNA: TGTGCCAGCAGCTTGGCAGGACAGACCTTTGGCGAGCAGTACTTC.

This chain joins TRBV27 and TRBJ1-1; D perhaps matches TRBD1 (6 bases). V was shortened by 7 bases and J by 6 bases, with 21 bases between the two germline ends. CDR1 and CDR2 from the germline V gene are MNHEY and SMNVEV (reference sequence). CDR3 length equals 15 residues. The CDR3 region is CASTQGAGAVAEAFF. The CDR3 coding sequence is TGTGCCAGCACCCAAGGGGCAGGGGCTGTGGCTGAAGCTTTCTTT.

This sequence joins TRBV10-3 and TRBJ1-1; no reliable D call. The germline V gene encodes CDR1 ENHRY and CDR2 SYGVKD. Trimming removed 3 bases from V and 0 bases from J, with 2 bases in between. The CDR3 is 12 amino acids. Written as DNA, the CDR3 is TGTGCCATCAGTGATATGAACACTGAAGCTTTCTTT. Protein product: CAISDMNTEAFF.

The CDR3 spells CASSYSMGVNEKLFF. CDR3 sequence (DNA): TGTGCCAGCAGTTACTCGATGGGAGTTAATGAAAAACTGTTTTTT. The chain employs TRBV6-6 and TRBJ1-4; unclear D gene. Germline CDR1 reads MNHNY; CDR2 reads SVGAGI (reference sequence). The CDR3 has 15 residues. With 0 bases removed from V and 4 bases from J, the gap between germline ends came to 9 bases.

This clone was counted a few times. The rearrangement joins TRBV4-3 to TRBJ1-1; D is perhaps TRBD1 (5 bases). Germline values: CDR1 LGHNA, CDR2 YSLEER. The CDR3 loop spans 14 amino acids. Deletions cut 0 bases from V and 8 bases from J, with 13 bases between. The CDR3 region is CASSQEGGVGEAFF. CDR3 DNA sequence: TGCGCCAGCAGCCAAGAGGGGGGGGTAGGAGAAGCTTTCTTT.

J is TRBJ1-2 and V is TRBV10-3; D unclear. The V end was cut by 4 bases, the J end by 8 bases, with 17 bases between. Germline V CDR1 and CDR2: ENHRY, SYGVKD. The CDR3 consists of 14 residues. The DNA for the CDR3 is TGTGCCATCAGTGGTGAAGGAGGAGAGCAGGGCTACACCTTC. Residues: CAISGEGGEQGYTF.

Only a few counts were recorded for this clone. The chain carries TRBV11-1 and TRBJ1-3, with D tentatively TRBD1 (6 bases). The CDR3 consists of 14 residues. Germline-derived CDR1 and CDR2 are SGHAT and FQDESV (reference sequence). Deletions cut 6 bases from V and 2 bases from J, with 11 bases between. CDR3 in amino acids: CASSSTGPGNTIYF. The CDR3 coding sequence is TGTGCCAGCAGTTCGACAGGTCCTGGAAACACCATATATTTT.

V gene TRBV28 combines with J gene TRBJ2-3, with no clear D. The CDR3 runs 12 residues. Germline loops: CDR1 MDHEN, CDR2 SYDVKM. CDR3 DNA sequence: TGTGCTTTGCGAGGCAATGGGGATACGCAGTATTTT. Protein sequence: CALRGNGDTQYF.

This chain links TRBV4-3 with TRBJ2-2, with 8 nucleotides matching TRBD2. The CDR3 extends over 16 amino acids. The V gene end was trimmed by 3 bases and the J gene end by 0 bases; junction bases not matched to a gene: 3. Germline values: CDR1 LGHNA, CDR2 YSLEER. The CDR3 sequence is CASSHFSGANTGELFF. CDR3 in DNA: TGCGCCAGCAGCCACTTTAGCGGGGCGAACACCGGGGAGCTGTTTTTT.

This chain joins TRBV15 and TRBJ1-2, with TRBD1 identical over 8 bases. The V gene end was trimmed by 4 bases and the J gene end by 2 bases; junction bases not matched to a gene: 3. Per the germline V gene, CDR1 is LNHNV and CDR2 is YYDKDF (reference sequence). There are 14 residues in the CDR3. CDR3 sequence: CATSIRQGNYGYTF. CDR3 in DNA: TGTGCCACCAGCATTCGACAGGGGAACTATGGCTACACCTTC.

This clone was observed once. V gene TRBV2 combines with J gene TRBJ2-4, with TRBD2 as a possible D gene (6 bases). V lost 6 bases and J 0 bases, leaving 12 bases between the germline ends. Germline CDR1 and CDR2: SNHLY and FYNNEI. The CDR3 extends over 15 amino acids. CDR3 protein: CASSPDGGAKNIQYF. DNA of the CDR3: TGTGCCAGCAGCCCTGACGGGGGAGCCAAAAACATTCAGTACTTC.

The chain couples TRBV11-2 to TRBJ2-4, with TRBD1 matching over 7 bases. Germline V gives CDR1 SGHAT, CDR2 FQNNGV. The CDR3 consists of 14 residues. The trim removed 1 base at V and 8 bases at J, leaving 5 bases unmatched. For the CDR3, the DNA is TGTGCCAGCAGCTTAGGGGCAGGGGGTCACATTCAGTACTTC. Translation gives CASSLGAGGHIQYF.

The chain is built from TRBV9 and TRBJ1-4; 7 bases line up with TRBD1. The V segment lost 2 bases and the J segment 0 bases; nucleotides outside the gene matches: 7. The germline CDR1 and CDR2 sequences are SGDLS and YYNGEE. CDR3 length equals 17 residues. The CDR3 here is CASSVSTGLATNEKLFF. CDR3 bases: TGTGCCAGCAGCGTGTCGACAGGGCTTGCAACTAATGAAAAACTGTTTTTT.

The chain joins TRBV11-2 to TRBJ2-5, with 13 nucleotides matching TRBD2. V lost 0 bases to trimming and J lost 7 bases; unmatched junction nucleotides: 11. This CDR3 has 18 amino acids. The V gene's germline CDR1 is SGHAT and CDR2 FQNNGV. The DNA of the CDR3 is TGTGCCAGCAGCTTAGATTTTCCGGGACTAGCGGGGAAGGGGACCCAGTACTTC. It is translated as CASSLDFPGLAGKGTQYF. Using reference TRBV11-2 and TRBJ2-5 for the parts outside the CDR3, the full variable domain is EAGVAQSPRYKIIEKRQSVAFWCNPISGHATLYWYQQILGQGPKLLIQFQNNGVVDDSQLPKDRFSAERLKGVDSTLKIQPAKLEDSAVYLCASSLDFPGLAGKGTQYFGPGTRLLVL.

The table lists this clone with a count of one. This chain links TRBV9 with TRBJ2-1, with 7 bases aligning to TRBD2. Per the germline V gene, CDR1 is SGDLS and CDR2 is YYNGEE. The junction had 5 bases not matched to a gene; V was cut back by 1 base and J by 4 bases. CDR3 size: 15 residues. The CDR3 region is CASSVRGGGYNEQFF. The CDR3 DNA reads as TGTGCCAGCAGCGTACGTGGGGGGGGGTACAATGAGCAGTTCTTC.

The chain has TRBV19 and TRBJ1-5; TRBD1 agrees at 7 bases. CDR1 LNHDA and CDR2 SQIVND come from the germline V gene (reference sequence). V shed 5 bases and J 2 bases; nucleotides not matched to a gene: 6. The CDR3 sequence is 15 residues long. CDR3 DNA sequence: TGTGCCAGTAGTGAGACAGGGAACGGCAATCAGCCCCAGCATTTT. It specifies CASSETGNGNQPQHF.

This clone was observed many times. CDR3 amino acids: CASTVGQARGYTF. The CDR3 nucleotides are TGTGCCAGCACCGTGGGACAAGCTAGGGGCTACACCTTC. The rearrangement uses TRBV5-3 and TRBJ1-2; the D gene is possibly TRBD1 (6 bases). TRBV5-3 is flagged as an ORF with uncertain function. V lost 8 bases to trimming and J lost 8 bases, with 19 bases between them. This CDR3 region has 13 residues.

In DNA form, the CDR3 reads TGCGCCAGCAGCACCCTAGCGGGGGGGCCAATTGATGAGCAGTTCTTC. Residues: CASSTLAGGPIDEQFF. The genes are TRBV5-1 and TRBJ2-1; 12 nucleotides line up with TRBD2. Germline loops: CDR1 SGHRS, CDR2 YFSETQ. There are 16 residues in the CDR3. V lost 4 bases to trimming and J lost 8 bases; unmatched junction nucleotides: 10.

This chain links TRBV7-9 with TRBJ2-5; the D gene is possibly TRBD1 (5 bases). The V end was cut by 3 bases, the J end by 2 bases, with 7 bases between. The V gene's germline CDR1 is SEHNR and CDR2 FQNEAQ (reference sequence). This CDR3 comprises 13 residues. The CDR3 DNA follows: TGTGCCAGCAGCTTGACAGCTCAAGAGACCCAGTACTTC. Its translation: CASSLTAQETQYF. Full variable domain (missing parts from reference TRBV7-9 and TRBJ2-5): DTGVSQNPRHKITKRGQNVTFRCDPISEHNRLYWYRQTLGQGPEFLTYFQNEAQLEKSRLLSDRFSAERPKGSFSTLEIQRTEQGDSAMYLCASSLTAQETQYFGPGTRLLVL.

V and J are TRBV7-9 and TRBJ1-1; no reliable D call. Germline values: CDR1 SEHNR, CDR2 FQNEAQ (reference sequence). Trimming took off 5 bases at V and 1 base at J, with 11 bases between the two ends. There are 14 residues in the CDR3. CDR3 in amino acids: CASSKSTGNTEAFF. The CDR3 DNA sequence: TGTGCCAGCAGCAAAAGTACGGGGAACACTGAAGCTTTCTTT.

J is TRBJ2-7 and V is TRBV19; the D is unclear. Germline lookup yields CDR1 LNHDA and CDR2 SQIVND (reference sequence). The CDR3 loop spans 14 amino acids. V was cut by 3 bases and J by 9 bases, with 18 bases left in between. CDR3 residues: CASSIAGLKALQYF. In DNA, the CDR3 is TGTGCCAGTAGTATTGCAGGCTTGAAGGCGCTGCAGTACTTC.

The chain is built from TRBV30 and TRBJ1-1; D perhaps matches TRBD1 (5 bases). The ends were cut back, 5 bases at V and 1 base at J, with 8 bases in the middle. Germline assignment: CDR1 GTSNPN and CDR2 SVGIG (reference sequence). The CDR3 totals 12 residues. The CDR3 protein is CAWEQANTEAFF. Here the CDR3 DNA reads TGTGCCTGGGAACAGGCGAACACTGAAGCTTTCTTT.

A single count supports this clone. J is TRBJ1-1 and V is TRBV14, with 7 bases that match TRBD1. With V trimmed by 5 bases and J by 0 bases, 3 bases remained unmatched. Looked up from germline, CDR1 is SGHDN and CDR2 is FVKESK. CDR3 length equals 14 residues. In DNA, the CDR3 is TGTGCCAGCAGCAGTGGACAGGTGAACACTGAAGCTTTCTTT. Amino acid sequence: CASSSGQVNTEAFF.

The chain joins TRBV6-1 to TRBJ2-7; 9 nucleotides align to TRBD1. The germline V gene encodes CDR1 MNHNS and CDR2 SASEGT. Trimming cost V 1 base and J 3 bases; bases outside gene matches: 4. The CDR3 is made up of 15 amino acids. The CDR3, as DNA: TGTGCCAGCAGTGAAGTGGGGGGACAGGGCTACGAGCAGTACTTC. The encoded protein is CASSEVGGQGYEQYF.

This chain links TRBV9 with TRBJ2-5; TRBD2 is a possible D gene (5 bases). The V gene's germline CDR1 is SGDLS and CDR2 YYNGEE. The CDR3 runs to 14 residues. V lost 3 bases and J lost 5, with 14 bases in between. In DNA, the CDR3 is TGTGCCAGCAGCGCCGCGGGCCGAAGGGAGACCCAGTACTTC. It encodes CASSAAGRRETQYF.